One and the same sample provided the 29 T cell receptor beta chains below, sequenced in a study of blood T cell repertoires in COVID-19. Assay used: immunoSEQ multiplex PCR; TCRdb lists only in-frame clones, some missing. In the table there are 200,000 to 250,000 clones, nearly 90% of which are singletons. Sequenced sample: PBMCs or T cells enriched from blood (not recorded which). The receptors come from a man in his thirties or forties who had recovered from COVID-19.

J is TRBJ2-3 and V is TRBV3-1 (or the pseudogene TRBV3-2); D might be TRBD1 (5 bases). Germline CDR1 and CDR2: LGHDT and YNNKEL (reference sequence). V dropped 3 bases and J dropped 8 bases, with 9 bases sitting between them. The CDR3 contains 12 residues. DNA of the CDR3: TGTGCCAGCAGCCACAGGGAAGGTACGCAGTATTTT. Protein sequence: CASSHREGTQYF.

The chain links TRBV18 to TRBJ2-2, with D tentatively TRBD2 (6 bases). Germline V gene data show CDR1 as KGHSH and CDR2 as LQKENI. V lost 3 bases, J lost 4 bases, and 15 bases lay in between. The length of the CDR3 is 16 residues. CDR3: CASSPSSSVRTGELFF. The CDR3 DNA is TGTGCCAGCTCACCCTCTTCTAGCGTCCGCACCGGGGAGCTGTTTTTT.

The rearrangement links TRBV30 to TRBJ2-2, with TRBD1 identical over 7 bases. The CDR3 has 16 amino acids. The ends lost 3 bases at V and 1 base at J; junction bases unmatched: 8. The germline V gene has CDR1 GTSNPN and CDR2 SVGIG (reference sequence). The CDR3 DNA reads TGTGCCTGGAGGAGAGACAGGGTGAAGAACACCGGGGAGCTGTTTTTT. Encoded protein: CAWRRDRVKNTGELFF.

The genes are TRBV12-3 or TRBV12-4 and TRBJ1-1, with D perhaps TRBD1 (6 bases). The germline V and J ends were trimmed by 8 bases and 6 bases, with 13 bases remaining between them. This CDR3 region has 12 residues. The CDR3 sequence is CASQAQGSEAFF. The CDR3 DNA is TGTGCCAGCCAGGCTCAGGGGTCTGAAGCTTTCTTT.

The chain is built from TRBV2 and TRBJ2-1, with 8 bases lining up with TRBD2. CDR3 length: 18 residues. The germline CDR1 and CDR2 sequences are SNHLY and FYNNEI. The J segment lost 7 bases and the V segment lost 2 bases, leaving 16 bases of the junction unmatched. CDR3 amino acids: CASSELLGLAGPWNEQFF. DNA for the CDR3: TGTGCCAGCAGTGAACTTCTTGGGCTAGCGGGTCCCTGGAATGAGCAGTTCTTC.

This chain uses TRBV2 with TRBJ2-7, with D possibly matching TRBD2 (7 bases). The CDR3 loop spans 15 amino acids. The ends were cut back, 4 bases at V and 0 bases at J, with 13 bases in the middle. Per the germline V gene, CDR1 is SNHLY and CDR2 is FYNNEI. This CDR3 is CASSAQGRASYEQYF. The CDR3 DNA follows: TGTGCCAGCAGTGCCCAGGGGAGGGCCTCCTACGAGCAGTACTTC.

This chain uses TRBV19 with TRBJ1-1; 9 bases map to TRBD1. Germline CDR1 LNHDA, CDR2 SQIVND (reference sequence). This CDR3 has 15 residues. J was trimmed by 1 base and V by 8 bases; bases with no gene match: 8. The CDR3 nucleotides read TGTGCCAGTTCTATTCCGGGACAGGGGAACACTGAAGCTTTCTTT. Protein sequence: CASSIPGQGNTEAFF.

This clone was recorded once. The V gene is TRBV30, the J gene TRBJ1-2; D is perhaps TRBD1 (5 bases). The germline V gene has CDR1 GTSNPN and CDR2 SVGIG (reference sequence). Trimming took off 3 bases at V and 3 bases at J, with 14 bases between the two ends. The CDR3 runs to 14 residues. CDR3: CAWRRTGGDYGYTF. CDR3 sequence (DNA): TGTGCCTGGAGACGAACGGGGGGGGACTATGGCTACACCTTC.

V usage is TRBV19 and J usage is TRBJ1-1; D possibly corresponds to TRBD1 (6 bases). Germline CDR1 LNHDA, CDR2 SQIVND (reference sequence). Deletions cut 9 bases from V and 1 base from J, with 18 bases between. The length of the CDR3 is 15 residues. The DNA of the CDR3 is TGTGCCAGCTCCCCGTGGTCAGGGGCGAACACTGAAGCTTTCTTT. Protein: CASSPWSGANTEAFF. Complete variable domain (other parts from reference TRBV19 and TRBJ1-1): DGGITQSPKYLFRKEGQNVTLSCEQNLNHDAMYWYRQDPGQGLRLIYYSQIVNDFQKGDIAEGYSVSREKKESFPLTVTSAQKNPTAFYLCASSPWSGANTEAFFGQGTRLTVV.

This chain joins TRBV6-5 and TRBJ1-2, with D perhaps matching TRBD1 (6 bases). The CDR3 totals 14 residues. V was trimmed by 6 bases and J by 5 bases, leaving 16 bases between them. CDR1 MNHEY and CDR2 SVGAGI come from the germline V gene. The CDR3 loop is CASSLGQSQYGYTF. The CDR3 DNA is TGTGCCAGCAGCCTAGGACAGTCTCAATATGGCTACACCTTC.

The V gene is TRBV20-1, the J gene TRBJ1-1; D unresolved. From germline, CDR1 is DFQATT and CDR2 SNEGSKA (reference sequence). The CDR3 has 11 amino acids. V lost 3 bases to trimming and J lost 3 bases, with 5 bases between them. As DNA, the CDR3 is TGCAGTGCTAGGCCAGACACTGAAGCTTTCTTT. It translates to CSARPDTEAFF.

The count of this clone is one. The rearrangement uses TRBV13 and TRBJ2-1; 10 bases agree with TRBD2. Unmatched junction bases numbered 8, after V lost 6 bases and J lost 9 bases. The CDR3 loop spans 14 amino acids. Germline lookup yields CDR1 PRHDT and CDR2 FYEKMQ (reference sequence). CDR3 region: CASSRLAGAGEQFF. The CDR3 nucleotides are TGTGCCAGCAGTCGTCTAGCGGGGGCGGGTGAGCAGTTCTTC.

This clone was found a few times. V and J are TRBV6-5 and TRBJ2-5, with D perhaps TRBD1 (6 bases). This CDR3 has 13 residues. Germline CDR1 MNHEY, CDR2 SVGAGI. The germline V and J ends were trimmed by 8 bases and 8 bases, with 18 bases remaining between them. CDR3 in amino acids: CASQQIRGETQYF. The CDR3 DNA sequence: TGTGCCAGCCAACAAATCAGGGGAGAAACCCAGTACTTC.

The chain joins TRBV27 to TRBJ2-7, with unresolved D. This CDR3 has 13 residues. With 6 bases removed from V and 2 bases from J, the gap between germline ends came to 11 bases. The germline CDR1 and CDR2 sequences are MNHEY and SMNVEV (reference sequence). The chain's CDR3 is CASSPVVPYEQYF. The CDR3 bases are TGTGCCAGCAGCCCCGTAGTCCCCTACGAGCAGTACTTC.

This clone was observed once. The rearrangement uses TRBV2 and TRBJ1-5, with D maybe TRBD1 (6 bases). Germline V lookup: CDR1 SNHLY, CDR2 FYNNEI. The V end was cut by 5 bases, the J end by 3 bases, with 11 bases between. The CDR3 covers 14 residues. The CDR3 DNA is TGTGCCAGCAGTACGACAGGCCCCAATCAGCCCCAGCATTTT. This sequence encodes CASSTTGPNQPQHF.

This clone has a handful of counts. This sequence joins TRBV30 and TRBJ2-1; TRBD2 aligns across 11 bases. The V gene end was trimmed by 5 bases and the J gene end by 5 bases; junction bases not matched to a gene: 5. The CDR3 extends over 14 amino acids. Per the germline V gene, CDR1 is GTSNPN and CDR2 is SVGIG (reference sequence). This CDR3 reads CAWSTSGGNNEQFF. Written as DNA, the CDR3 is TGTGCCTGGTCTACTAGCGGGGGAAACAATGAGCAGTTCTTC.

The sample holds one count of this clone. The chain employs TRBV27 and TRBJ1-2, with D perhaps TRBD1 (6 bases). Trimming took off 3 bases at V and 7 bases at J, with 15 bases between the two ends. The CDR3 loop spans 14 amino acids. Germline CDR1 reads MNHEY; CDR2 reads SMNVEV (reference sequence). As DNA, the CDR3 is TGTGCCAGCAGTTTTGGGCGACAGGTTTGTGGCTACACCTTC. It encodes CASSFGRQVCGYTF.

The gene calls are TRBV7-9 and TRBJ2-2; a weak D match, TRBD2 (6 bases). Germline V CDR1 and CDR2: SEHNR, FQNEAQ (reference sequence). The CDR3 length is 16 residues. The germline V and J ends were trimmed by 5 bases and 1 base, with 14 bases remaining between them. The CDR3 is CASSPLRGKNTGELFF. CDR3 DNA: TGTGCCAGCAGCCCTCTTCGGGGGAAGAACACCGGGGAGCTGTTTTTT.

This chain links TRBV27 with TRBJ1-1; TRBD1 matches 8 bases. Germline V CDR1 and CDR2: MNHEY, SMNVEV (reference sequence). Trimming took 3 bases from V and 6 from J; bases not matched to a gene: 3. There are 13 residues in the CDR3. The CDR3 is CASSFQGASEAFF. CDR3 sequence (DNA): TGTGCCAGCAGTTTTCAGGGGGCGTCTGAAGCTTTCTTT.

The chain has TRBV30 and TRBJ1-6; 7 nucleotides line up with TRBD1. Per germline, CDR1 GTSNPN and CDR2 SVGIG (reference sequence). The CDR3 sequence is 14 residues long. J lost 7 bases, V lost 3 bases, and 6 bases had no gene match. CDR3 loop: CAWRLGQTNSPLHF. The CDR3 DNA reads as TGTGCCTGGAGATTGGGACAGACAAATTCACCCCTCCACTTT. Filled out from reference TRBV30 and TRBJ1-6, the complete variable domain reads SQTIHQWPATLVQPVGSPLSLECTVEGTSNPNLYWYRQAAGRGLQLLFYSVGIGQISSEVPQNLSASRPQDRQFILSSKKLLLSDSGFYLCAWRLGQTNSPLHFGNGTRLTVT.

CDR3 region: CASSAFRASGSTDTQYF. The CDR3 nucleotides are TGTGCCAGTAGCGCATTCAGGGCTAGCGGGAGCACAGATACGCAGTATTTT. The rearrangement joins TRBV19 to TRBJ2-3, with TRBD2 identical over 8 bases. The germline gives CDR1 LNHDA, CDR2 SQIVND (reference sequence). This CDR3 has 17 residues. Trimming at V came to 6 bases and at J to 0 bases, leaving 11 bases not matched to a gene.

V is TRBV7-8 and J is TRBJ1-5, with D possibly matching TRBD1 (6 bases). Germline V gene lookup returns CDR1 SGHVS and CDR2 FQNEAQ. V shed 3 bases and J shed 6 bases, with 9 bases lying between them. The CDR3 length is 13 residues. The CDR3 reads CASSFRGGQPQHF. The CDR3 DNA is TGTGCCAGCAGCTTTCGAGGGGGTCAGCCCCAGCATTTT.

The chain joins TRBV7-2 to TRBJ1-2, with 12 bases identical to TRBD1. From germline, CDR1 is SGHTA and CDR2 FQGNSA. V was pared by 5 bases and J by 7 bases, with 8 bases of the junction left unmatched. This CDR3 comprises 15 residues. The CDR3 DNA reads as TGTGCCAGCAGCGCCGGGACAGGGGGCCTCGGTGGCTACACCTTC. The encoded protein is CASSAGTGGLGGYTF. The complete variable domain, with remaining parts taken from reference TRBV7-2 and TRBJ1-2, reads GAGVSQSPSNKVTEKGKDVELRCDPISGHTALYWYRQSLGQGLEFLIYFQGNSAPDKSGLPSDRFSAERTGGSVSTLTIQRTQQEDSAVYLCASSAGTGGLGGYTFGSGTRLTVV.

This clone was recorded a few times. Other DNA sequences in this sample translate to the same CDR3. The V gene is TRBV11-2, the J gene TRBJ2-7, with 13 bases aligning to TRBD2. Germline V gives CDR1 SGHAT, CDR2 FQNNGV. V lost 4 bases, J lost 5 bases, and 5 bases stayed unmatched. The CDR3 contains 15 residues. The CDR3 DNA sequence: TGTGCCAGCAGCTCCCTGGGACTAGCGGGACACGAGCAGTACTTC. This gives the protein CASSSLGLAGHEQYF.

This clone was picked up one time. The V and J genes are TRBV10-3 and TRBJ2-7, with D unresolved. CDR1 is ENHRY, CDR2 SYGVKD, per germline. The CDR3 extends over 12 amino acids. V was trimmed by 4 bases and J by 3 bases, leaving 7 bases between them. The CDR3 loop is CAISGSVYEQYF. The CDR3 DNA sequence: TGTGCCATCAGTGGTTCCGTCTACGAGCAGTACTTC.

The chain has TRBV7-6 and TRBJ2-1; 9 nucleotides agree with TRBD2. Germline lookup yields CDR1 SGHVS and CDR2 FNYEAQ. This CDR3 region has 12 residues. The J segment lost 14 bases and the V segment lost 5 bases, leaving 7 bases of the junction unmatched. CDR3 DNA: TGTGCCAGCAGCAACTTAGCGGGAGAGAAGTTCTTC. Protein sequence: CASSNLAGEKFF.

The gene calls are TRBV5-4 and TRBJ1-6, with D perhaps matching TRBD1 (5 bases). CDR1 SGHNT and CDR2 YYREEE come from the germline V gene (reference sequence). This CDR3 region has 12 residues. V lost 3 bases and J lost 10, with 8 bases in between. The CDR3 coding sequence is TGTGCCAGCAGCTCACAGGACTCACCCCTCCACTTT. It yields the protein CASSSQDSPLHF.

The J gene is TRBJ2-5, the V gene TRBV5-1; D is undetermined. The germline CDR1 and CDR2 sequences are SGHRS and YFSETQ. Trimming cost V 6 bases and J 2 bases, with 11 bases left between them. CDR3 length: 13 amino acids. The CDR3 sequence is CASTSRVQETQYF. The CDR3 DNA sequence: TGCGCCAGCACCTCGAGAGTTCAAGAGACCCAGTACTTC. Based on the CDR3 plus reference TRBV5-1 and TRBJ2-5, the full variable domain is KAGVTQTPRYLIKTRGQQVTLSCSPISGHRSVSWYQQTPGQGLQFLFEYFSETQRNKGNFPGRFSGRQFSNSRSEMNVSTLELGDSALYLCASTSRVQETQYFGPGTRLLVL.

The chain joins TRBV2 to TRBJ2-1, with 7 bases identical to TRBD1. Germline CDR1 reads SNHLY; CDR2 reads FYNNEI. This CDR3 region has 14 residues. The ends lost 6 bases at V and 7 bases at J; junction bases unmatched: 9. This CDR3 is CASSPTGYRNEQFF. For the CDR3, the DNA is TGTGCCAGCAGCCCGACAGGGTATAGAAATGAGCAGTTCTTC.